This paragraph covers one TCR beta chain sequence. This specimen comes from a study of T cell repertoires in aging, cancer and after chemotherapy. Germline CDR1 reads GTSNPN; CDR2 reads SVGIG (reference sequence). V lost 4 bases and J lost 5, with 14 bases in between. The CDR3 consists of 13 residues. Rearranged V-D-J TRB sequences were amplified with a mixed TRB-A/B primer pool. TCRdb itself ran the multiplex PCR reads through MiXCR, one entry per CDR3 protein. Of about 10,000 distinct CDR3 sequences listed, 25% to 30% were seen once; the top ten hold around 1.2%. TCR beta rearrangements were amplified from peripheral blood genomic DNA.

The sequenced sample consisted of blood. This chain joins TRBV30 and TRBJ1-1; no definite D call. This TCR was recovered from a human donor in good health. CDR3 region: CAWKEDFGTEAFF. CDR3 nucleotides: TGTGCCTGGAAGGAGGATTTTGGGACTGAAGCTTTCTTT.